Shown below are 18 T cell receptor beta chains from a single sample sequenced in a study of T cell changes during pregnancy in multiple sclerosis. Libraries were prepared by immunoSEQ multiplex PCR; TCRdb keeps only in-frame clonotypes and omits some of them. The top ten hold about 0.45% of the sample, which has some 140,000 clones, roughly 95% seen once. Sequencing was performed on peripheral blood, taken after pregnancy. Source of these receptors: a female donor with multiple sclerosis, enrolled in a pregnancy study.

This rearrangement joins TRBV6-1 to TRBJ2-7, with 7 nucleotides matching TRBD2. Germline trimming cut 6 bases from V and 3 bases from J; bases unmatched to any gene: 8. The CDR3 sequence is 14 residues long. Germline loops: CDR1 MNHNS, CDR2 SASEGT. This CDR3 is CASSPSGAYYEQYF. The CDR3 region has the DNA TGTGCCAGCAGCCCTAGCGGAGCGTACTACGAGCAGTACTTC.

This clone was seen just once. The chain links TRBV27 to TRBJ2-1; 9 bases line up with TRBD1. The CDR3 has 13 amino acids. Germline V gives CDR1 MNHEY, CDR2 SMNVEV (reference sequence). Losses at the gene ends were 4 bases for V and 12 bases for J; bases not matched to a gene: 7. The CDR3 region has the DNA TGTGCCAGCAGTTCAGGGACAGGGTTCGGGCAGTTCTTC. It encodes CASSSGTGFGQFF.

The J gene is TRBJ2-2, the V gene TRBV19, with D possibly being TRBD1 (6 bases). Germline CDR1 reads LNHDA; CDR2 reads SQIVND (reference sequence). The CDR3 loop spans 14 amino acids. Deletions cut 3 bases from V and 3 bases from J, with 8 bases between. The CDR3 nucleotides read TGTGCCAGTAGTATGCCAGGGGACACCGGGGAGCTGTTTTTT. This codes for CASSMPGDTGELFF.

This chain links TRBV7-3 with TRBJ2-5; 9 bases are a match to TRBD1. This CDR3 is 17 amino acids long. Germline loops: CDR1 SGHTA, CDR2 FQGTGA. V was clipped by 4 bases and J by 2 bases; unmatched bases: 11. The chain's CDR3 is CASSSPDRGAQQETQYF. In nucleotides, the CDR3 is TGTGCCAGCAGCTCACCTGACAGGGGGGCACAACAAGAGACCCAGTACTTC.

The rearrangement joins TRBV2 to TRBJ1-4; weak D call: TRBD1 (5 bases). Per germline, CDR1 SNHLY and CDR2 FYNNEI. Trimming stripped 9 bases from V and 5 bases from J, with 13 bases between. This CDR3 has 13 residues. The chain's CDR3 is CARSGGPNEKLFF. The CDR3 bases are TGTGCCAGGAGCGGGGGACCGAATGAAAAACTGTTTTTT. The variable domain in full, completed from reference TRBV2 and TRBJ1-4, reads EPEVTQTPSHQVTQMGQEVILRCVPISNHLYFYWYRQILGQKVEFLVSFYNNEISEKSEIFDDQFSVERPDGSNFTLKIRSTKLEDSAMYFCARSGGPNEKLFFGSGTQLSVL.

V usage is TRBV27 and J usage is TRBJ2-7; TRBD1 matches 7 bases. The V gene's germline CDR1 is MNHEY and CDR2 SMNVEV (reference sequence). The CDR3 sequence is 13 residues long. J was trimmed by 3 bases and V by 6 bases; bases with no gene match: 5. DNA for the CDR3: TGTGCCAGCAGCTGGGACAGCAACTACGAGCAGTACTTC. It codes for CASSWDSNYEQYF.

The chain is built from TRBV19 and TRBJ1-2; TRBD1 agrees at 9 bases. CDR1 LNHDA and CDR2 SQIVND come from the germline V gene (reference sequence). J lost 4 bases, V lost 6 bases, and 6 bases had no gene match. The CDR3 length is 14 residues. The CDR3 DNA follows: TGTGCCAGTAGCGGAGGGACAGGGAGCTATGGCTACACCTTC. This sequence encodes CASSGGTGSYGYTF. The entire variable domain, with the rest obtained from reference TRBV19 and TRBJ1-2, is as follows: DGGITQSPKYLFRKEGQNVTLSCEQNLNHDAMYWYRQDPGQGLRLIYYSQIVNDFQKGDIAEGYSVSREKKESFPLTVTSAQKNPTAFYLCASSGGTGSYGYTFGSGTRLTVV.

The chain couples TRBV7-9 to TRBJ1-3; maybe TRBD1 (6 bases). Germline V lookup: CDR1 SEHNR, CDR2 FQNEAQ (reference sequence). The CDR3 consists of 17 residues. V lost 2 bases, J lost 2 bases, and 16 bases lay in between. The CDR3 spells CASSLSSKQGAGNTIYF. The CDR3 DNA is TGTGCCAGCAGCTTATCCTCCAAACAGGGAGCTGGAAACACCATATATTTT.

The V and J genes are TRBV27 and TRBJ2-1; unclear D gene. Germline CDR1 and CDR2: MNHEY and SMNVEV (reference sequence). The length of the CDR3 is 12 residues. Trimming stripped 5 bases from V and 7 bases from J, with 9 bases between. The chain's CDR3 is CASSAAMNEQFF. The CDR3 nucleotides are TGTGCCAGCAGTGCCGCGATGAATGAGCAGTTCTTC.

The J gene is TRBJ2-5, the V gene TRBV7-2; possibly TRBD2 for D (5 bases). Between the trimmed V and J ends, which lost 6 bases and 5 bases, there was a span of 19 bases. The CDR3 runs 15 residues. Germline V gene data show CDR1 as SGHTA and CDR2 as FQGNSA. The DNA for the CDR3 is TGTGCCAGCAGTCCCCCGTTGGAGGTCTTGGAGACCCAGTACTTC. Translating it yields CASSPPLEVLETQYF.

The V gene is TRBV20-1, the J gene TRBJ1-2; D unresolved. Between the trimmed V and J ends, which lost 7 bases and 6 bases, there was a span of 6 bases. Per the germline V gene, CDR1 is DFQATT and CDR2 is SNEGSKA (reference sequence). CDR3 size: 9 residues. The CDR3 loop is CSEADGYTF. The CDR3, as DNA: TGCAGTGAGGCGGATGGCTACACCTTC.

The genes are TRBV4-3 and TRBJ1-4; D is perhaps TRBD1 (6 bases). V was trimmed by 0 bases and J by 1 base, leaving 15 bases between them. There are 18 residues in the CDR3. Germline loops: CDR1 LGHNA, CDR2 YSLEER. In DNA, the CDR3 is TGCGCCAGCAGCCAAGAGGGGGCTTCGGGAAGAACTAATGAAAAACTGTTTTTT. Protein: CASSQEGASGRTNEKLFF.

CDR3 in DNA: TGTGCCAGCATCCAGGGACAGGGGGCTGAAGCTTTCTTT. Residues: CASIQGQGAEAFF. The chain combines TRBV7-9 with TRBJ1-1, with TRBD1 matching 11 bases. J gave up 6 bases and V 7 bases, and 4 bases lay outside the gene matches. From germline, CDR1 is SEHNR and CDR2 FQNEAQ (reference sequence). The CDR3 is made up of 13 amino acids.

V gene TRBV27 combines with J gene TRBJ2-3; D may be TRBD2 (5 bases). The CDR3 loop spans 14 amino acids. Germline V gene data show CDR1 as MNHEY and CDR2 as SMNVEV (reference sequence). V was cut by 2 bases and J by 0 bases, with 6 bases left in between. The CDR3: CASSLASSTDTQYF. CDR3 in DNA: TGTGCCAGCAGTTTAGCTAGCAGCACAGATACGCAGTATTTT.

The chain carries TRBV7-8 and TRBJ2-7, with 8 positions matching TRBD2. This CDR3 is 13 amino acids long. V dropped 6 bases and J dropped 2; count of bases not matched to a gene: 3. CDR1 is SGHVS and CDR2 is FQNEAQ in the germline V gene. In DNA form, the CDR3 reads TGTGCCAGCAGGGCGGGAGGCACCTACGAGCAGTACTTC. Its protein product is CASRAGGTYEQYF.

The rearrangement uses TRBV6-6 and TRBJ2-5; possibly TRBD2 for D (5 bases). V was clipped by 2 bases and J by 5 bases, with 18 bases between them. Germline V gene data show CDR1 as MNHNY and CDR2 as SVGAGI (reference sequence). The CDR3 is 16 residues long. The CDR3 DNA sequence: TGTGCCAGCAGTTACACACGTCAGACTAAAAGGGAGACCCAGTACTTC. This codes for CASSYTRQTKRETQYF.

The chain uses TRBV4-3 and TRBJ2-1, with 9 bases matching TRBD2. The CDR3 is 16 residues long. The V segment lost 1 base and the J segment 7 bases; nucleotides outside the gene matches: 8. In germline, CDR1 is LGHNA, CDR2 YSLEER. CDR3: CASSQGGSGRINEQFF. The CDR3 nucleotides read TGCGCCAGCAGCCAAGGGGGTAGCGGGAGAATTAATGAGCAGTTCTTC.

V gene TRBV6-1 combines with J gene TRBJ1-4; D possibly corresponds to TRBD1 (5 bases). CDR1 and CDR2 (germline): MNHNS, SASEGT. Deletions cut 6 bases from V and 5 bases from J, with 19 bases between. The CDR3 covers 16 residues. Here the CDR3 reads CASREKGRWQNEKLFF. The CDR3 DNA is TGTGCCAGCAGGGAAAAGGGGAGGTGGCAGAATGAAAAACTGTTTTTT.